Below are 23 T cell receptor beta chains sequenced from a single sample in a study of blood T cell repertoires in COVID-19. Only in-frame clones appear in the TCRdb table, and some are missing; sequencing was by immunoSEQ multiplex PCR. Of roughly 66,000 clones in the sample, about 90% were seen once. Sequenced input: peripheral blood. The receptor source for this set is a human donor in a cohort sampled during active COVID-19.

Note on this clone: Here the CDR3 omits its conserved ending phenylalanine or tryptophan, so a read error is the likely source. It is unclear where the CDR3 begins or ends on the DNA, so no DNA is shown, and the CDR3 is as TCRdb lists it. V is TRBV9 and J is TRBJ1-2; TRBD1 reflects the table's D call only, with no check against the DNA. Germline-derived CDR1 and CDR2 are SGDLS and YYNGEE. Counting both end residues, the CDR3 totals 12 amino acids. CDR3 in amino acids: CASSVGQGPLLL.

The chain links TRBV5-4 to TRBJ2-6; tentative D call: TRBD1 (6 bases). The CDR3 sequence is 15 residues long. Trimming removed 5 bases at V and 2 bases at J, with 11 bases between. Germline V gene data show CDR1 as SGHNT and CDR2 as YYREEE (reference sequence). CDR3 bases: TGTGCCAGCAGACCCGAGGGGGCTGGGGCCAACGTCCTGACTTTC. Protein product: CASRPEGAGANVLTF. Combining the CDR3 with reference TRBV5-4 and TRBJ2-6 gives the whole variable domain ETGVTQSPTHLIKTRGQQVTLRCSSQSGHNTVSWYQQALGQGPQFIFQYYREEENGRGNFPPRFSGLQFPNYSSELNVNALELDDSALYLCASRPEGAGANVLTFGAGSRLTVL.

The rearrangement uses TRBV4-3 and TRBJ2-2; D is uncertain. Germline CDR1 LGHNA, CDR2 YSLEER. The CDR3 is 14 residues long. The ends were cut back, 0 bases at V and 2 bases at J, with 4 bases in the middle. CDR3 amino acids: CASSQDVNTGELFF. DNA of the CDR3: TGCGCCAGCAGCCAAGACGTTAACACCGGGGAGCTGTTTTTT.

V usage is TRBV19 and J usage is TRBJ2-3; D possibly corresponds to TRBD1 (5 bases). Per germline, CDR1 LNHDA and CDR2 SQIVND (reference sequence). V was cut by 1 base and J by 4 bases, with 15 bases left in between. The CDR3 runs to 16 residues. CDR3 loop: CASSIVPGRTSDTQYF. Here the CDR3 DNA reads TGTGCCAGTAGTATAGTTCCGGGCAGGACATCAGATACGCAGTATTTT.

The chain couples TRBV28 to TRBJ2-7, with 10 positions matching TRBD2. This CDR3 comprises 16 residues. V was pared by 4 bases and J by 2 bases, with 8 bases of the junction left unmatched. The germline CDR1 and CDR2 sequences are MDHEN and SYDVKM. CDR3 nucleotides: TGTGCCAGCAGTTACGGTGGAGCGGGAGGGACCTACGAGCAGTACTTC. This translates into CASSYGGAGGTYEQYF.

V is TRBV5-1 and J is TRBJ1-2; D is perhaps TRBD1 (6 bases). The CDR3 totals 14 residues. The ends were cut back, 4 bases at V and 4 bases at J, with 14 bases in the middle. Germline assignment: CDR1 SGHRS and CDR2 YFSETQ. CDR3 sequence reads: CASSPDRTPYGYTF. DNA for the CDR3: TGCGCCAGCAGCCCCGACAGGACCCCCTATGGCTACACCTTC.

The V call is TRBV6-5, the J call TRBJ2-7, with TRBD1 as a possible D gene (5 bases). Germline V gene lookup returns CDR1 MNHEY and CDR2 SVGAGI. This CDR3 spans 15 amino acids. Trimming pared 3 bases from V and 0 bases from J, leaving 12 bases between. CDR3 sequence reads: CASSYSPTDSYEQYF. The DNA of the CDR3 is TGTGCCAGCAGTTATTCGCCGACAGACTCCTACGAGCAGTACTTC.

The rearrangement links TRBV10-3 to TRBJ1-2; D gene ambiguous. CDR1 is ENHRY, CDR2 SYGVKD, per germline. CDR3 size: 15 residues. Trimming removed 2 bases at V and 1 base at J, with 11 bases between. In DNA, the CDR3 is TGTGCCATCAGTGAGGTTGGGCGAAATAACTATGGCTACACCTTC. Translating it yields CAISEVGRNNYGYTF.

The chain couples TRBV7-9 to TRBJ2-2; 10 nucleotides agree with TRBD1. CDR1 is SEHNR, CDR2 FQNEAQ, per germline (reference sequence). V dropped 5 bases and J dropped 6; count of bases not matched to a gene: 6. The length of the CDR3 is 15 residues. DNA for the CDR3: TGTGCCAGCAGCAATAGGGACAGGGGCCCCGGGGAGCTGTTTTTT. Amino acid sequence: CASSNRDRGPGELFF.

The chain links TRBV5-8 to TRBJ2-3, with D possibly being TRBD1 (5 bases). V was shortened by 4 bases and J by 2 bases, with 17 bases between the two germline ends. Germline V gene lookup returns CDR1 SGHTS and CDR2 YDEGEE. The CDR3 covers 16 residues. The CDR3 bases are TGTGCCAGCAGCAGAACGACAGTTCTAACCACAGATACGCAGTATTTT. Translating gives CASSRTTVLTTDTQYF.

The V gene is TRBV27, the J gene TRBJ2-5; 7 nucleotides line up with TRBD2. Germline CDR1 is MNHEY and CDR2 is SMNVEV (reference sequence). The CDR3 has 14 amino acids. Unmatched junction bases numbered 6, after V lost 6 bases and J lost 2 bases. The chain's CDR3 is CASSTSATQETQYF. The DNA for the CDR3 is TGTGCCAGCAGCACTAGCGCTACACAAGAGACCCAGTACTTC.

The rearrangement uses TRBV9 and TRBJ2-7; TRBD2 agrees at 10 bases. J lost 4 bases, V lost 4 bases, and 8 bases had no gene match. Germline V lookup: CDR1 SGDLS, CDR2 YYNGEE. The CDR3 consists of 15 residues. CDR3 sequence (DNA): TGTGCCAGCAGCCCAACCGGGACTAGCGTTTACGAGCAGTACTTC. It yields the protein CASSPTGTSVYEQYF.

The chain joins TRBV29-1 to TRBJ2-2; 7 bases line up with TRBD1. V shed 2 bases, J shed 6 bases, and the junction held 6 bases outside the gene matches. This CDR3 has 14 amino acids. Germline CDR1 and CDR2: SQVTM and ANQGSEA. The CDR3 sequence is CSVEPTGSPGELFF. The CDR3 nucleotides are TGCAGCGTTGAACCGACAGGGTCCCCCGGGGAGCTGTTTTTT.

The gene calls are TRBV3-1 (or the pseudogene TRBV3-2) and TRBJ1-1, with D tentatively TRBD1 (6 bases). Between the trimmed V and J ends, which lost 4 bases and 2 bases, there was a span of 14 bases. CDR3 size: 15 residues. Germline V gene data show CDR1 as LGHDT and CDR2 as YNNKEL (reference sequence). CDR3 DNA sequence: TGTGCCAGCAGCCCTTGGGACACTGGAAACACTGAAGCTTTCTTT. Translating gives CASSPWDTGNTEAFF.

CDR3 region: CASSQTGGLTEAFF. CDR3 DNA sequence: TGCGCCAGCAGCCAGACAGGGGGACTCACTGAAGCTTTCTTT. The V and J genes are TRBV5-1 and TRBJ1-1; TRBD1 matches at 9 bases. Germline V gene sequence: CDR1 SGHRS, CDR2 YFSETQ. The V and J ends lost 4 bases and 4 bases, in that order; junction bases with no gene match: 5. This CDR3 spans 14 amino acids.

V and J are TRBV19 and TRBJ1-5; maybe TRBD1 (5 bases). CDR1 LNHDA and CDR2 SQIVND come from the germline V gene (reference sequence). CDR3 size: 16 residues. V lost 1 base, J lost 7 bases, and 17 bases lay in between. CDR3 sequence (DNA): TGTGCCAGTAGTATAGTGTCGGGGGAATCACACCAGCCCCAGCATTTT. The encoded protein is CASSIVSGESHQPQHF.

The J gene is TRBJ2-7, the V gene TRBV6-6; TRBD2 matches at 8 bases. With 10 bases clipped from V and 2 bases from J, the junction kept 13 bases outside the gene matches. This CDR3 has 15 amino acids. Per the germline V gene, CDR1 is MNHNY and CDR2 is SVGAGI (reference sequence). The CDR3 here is CATEERGTFPYEQYF. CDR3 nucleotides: TGTGCCACGGAGGAGCGGGGGACATTCCCCTACGAGCAGTACTTC.

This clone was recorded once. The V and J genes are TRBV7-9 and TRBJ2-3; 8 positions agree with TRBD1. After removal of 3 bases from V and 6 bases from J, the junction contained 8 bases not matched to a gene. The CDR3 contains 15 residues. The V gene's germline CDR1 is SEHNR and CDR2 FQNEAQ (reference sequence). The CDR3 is CASSLAGGPPDTQYF. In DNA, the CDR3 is TGTGCCAGCAGCTTGGCAGGGGGCCCTCCGGATACGCAGTATTTT. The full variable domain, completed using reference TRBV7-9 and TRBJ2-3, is DTGVSQNPRHKITKRGQNVTFRCDPISEHNRLYWYRQTLGQGPEFLTYFQNEAQLEKSRLLSDRFSAERPKGSFSTLEIQRTEQGDSAMYLCASSLAGGPPDTQYFGPGTRLTVL.

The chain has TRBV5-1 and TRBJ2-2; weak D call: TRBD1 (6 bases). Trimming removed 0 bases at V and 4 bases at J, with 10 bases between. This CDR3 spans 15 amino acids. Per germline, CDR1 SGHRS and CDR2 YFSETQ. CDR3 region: CASSLVTGSTGELFF. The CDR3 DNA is TGCGCCAGCAGCTTGGTTACAGGGAGCACCGGGGAGCTGTTTTTT.

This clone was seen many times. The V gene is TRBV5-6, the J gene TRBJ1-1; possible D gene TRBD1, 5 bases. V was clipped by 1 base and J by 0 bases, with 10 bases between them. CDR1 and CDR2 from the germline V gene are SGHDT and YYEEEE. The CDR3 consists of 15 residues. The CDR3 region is CASSLLNRLNTEAFF. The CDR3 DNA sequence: TGTGCCAGCAGCTTGTTAAACAGGCTGAACACTGAAGCTTTCTTT.

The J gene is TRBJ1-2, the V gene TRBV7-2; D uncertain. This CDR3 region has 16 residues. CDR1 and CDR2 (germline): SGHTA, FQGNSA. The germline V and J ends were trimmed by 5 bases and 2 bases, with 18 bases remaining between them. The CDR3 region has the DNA TGTGCCAGCAGCCCGTCCGGCCAGACTCCGAACTATGGCTACACCTTC. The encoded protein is CASSPSGQTPNYGYTF.

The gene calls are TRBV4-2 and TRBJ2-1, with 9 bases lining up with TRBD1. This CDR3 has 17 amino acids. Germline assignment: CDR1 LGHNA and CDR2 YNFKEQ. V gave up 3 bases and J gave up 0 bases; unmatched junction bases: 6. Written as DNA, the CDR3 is TGTGCCAGCAGCCACGCGGGGACAGGGTACTCCTACAATGAGCAGTTCTTC. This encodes CASSHAGTGYSYNEQFF.

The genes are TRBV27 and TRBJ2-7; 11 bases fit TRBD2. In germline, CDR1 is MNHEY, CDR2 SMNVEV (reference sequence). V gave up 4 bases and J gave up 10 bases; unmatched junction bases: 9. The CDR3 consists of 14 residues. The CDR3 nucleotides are TGTGCCAGCAGTTCCGGACTAGCGGGCACGCCCCAGTACTTC. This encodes CASSSGLAGTPQYF.